This passage covers 27 T cell receptor beta chains from one sample sequenced in a study of blood T cell repertoires in COVID-19. Some clones are missing from TCRdb's copy, which holds only in-frame ones; the method was immunoSEQ multiplex PCR. Found here are fewer than 60,000 clones, 82% of them singletons; the top ten hold under 14%. Sequencing was performed on peripheral blood. The source is a man older than 75 with COVID-19, enrolled during active disease.

The V gene is TRBV28, the J gene TRBJ2-5; a possible D gene is TRBD2 (5 bases). The CDR3 totals 14 residues. V was shortened by 3 bases and J by 4 bases, with 12 bases between the two germline ends. Germline CDR1 and CDR2: MDHEN and SYDVKM. The CDR3 region has the DNA TGTGCCAGCAGTTTTGCGGGCGGACGAGAGACCCAGTACTTC. This encodes CASSFAGGRETQYF.

The chain combines TRBV2 with TRBJ1-2, with a tentative D call TRBD1 (5 bases). Trimming shortened V by 5 bases and J by 4 bases, and 17 bases separated the two germline ends. CDR1 is SNHLY, CDR2 FYNNEI, per germline. CDR3 size: 15 residues. The CDR3 spells CASSPRSGGSYGYTF. DNA of the CDR3: TGTGCCAGCAGTCCCCGTTCGGGGGGAAGCTATGGCTACACCTTC.

The V call is TRBV9, the J call TRBJ2-5; the match to TRBD2 covers 7 bases. Trimming cost V 3 bases and J 5 bases; bases outside gene matches: 7. Germline CDR1 reads SGDLS; CDR2 reads YYNGEE. This CDR3 is built from 14 residues. For the CDR3, the DNA is TGTGCCAGCAGCGCTAGCGGAGGGGCGGAGACCCAGTACTTC. The encoded protein is CASSASGGAETQYF. Full variable domain (missing parts from reference TRBV9 and TRBJ2-5): DSGVTQTPKHLITATGQRVTLRCSPRSGDLSVYWYQQSLDQGLQFLIQYYNGEERAKGNILERFSAQQFPDLHSELNLSSLELGDSALYFCASSASGGAETQYFGPGTRLLVL.

The J gene is TRBJ2-3, the V gene TRBV6-5, with TRBD1 matching 7 bases. Trimming removed 5 bases from V and 5 bases from J; junction bases left unmatched: 4. The CDR3 covers 13 residues. Germline CDR1 MNHEY, CDR2 SVGAGI. This CDR3 is CASSTRTGDTQYF. CDR3 DNA: TGTGCCAGCAGTACCCGGACAGGAGATACGCAGTATTTT.

This sequence joins TRBV2 and TRBJ2-3; 13 nucleotides line up with TRBD2. In germline, CDR1 is SNHLY, CDR2 FYNNEI. The CDR3 runs to 15 residues. The V and J ends lost 6 bases and 1 base, in that order; junction bases with no gene match: 1. DNA for the CDR3: TGTGCCAGCAGCGGACTAGCGGGAGGCACAGATACGCAGTATTTT. It specifies CASSGLAGGTDTQYF.

This rearrangement joins TRBV6-2 or TRBV6-3 to TRBJ2-1; TRBD2 agrees at 8 bases. This CDR3 contains 14 residues. J was trimmed by 5 bases and V by 5 bases; bases with no gene match: 5. The germline V gene has CDR1 MNHEY and CDR2 SVGEGT. CDR3 amino acids: CASSLLREDNEQFF. CDR3 bases: TGTGCCAGCAGTCTATTGCGGGAGGACAATGAGCAGTTCTTC.

Here the CDR3 reads CASSYCDGSHRREQYV. The CDR3 DNA follows: TGTGCCAGCAGTTACTGCGACGGAAGCCACAGGCGCGAGCAGTACGTC. The chain combines TRBV6-5 with TRBJ2-7; D may be TRBD1 (5 bases). V dropped 1 base and J dropped 6 bases, with 19 bases sitting between them. Germline assignment: CDR1 MNHEY and CDR2 SVGAGI. The CDR3 consists of 16 residues.

The chain uses TRBV11-2 and TRBJ2-7; D is ambiguous. Germline CDR1 and CDR2: SGHAT and FQNNGV. The CDR3 has 13 amino acids. V was cut by 0 bases and J by 6 bases, with 9 bases left in between. The CDR3 spells CASSLDRHSEQYF. The CDR3 nucleotides read TGTGCCAGCAGCTTAGATAGACATTCCGAGCAGTACTTC.

This clone has just one count. The chain uses TRBV29-1 and TRBJ1-1; perhaps TRBD1 as D (6 bases). This CDR3 contains 13 residues. Germline loops: CDR1 SQVTM, CDR2 ANQGSEA. With 5 bases removed from V and 0 bases from J, the gap between germline ends came to 10 bases. In nucleotides, the CDR3 is TGCAGCGTTTTCGACAGGCTGAACACTGAAGCTTTCTTT. Translating it yields CSVFDRLNTEAFF.

The chain has TRBV24-1 and TRBJ1-4; 10 bases are shared with TRBD1. The V gene's germline CDR1 is KGHDR and CDR2 SFDVKD. The CDR3 runs to 16 residues. V lost 4 bases to trimming and J lost 7 bases; unmatched junction nucleotides: 8. CDR3: CATSDSTGGAGEKLFF. The CDR3 DNA is TGTGCCACCAGTGACTCGACAGGGGGCGCGGGTGAAAAACTGTTTTTT.

V usage is TRBV15 and J usage is TRBJ2-7; D might be TRBD1 (5 bases). The CDR3 length is 13 residues. With 5 bases removed from V and 1 base from J, the gap between germline ends came to 9 bases. The germline V gene encodes CDR1 LNHNV and CDR2 YYDKDF (reference sequence). The CDR3 DNA follows: TGTGCCACCAGCGACCCAGGGTCCTACGAGCAGTACGTC. Translated, it gives CATSDPGSYEQYV.

The chain joins TRBV11-3 to TRBJ2-6; 8 bases line up with TRBD2. This CDR3 spans 16 amino acids. V was pared by 5 bases and J by 1 base, with 4 bases of the junction left unmatched. CDR1 is SGHNT and CDR2 is YENEEA in the germline V gene. The CDR3 nucleotides are TGTGCCAGCAGCCCCGGGACTAGATCTGGGGCCAACGTCCTGACTTTC. Amino acid sequence: CASSPGTRSGANVLTF.

This clone appeared once. The chain carries TRBV5-1 and TRBJ1-1; 9 nucleotides align to TRBD1. The CDR3 spans 14 residues. Germline V CDR1 and CDR2: SGHRS, YFSETQ. After removal of 3 bases from V and 1 base from J, the junction contained 1 base not matched to a gene. The CDR3 DNA is TGCGCCAGCAGCTGGGGACAGGGGAACACTGAAGCTTTCTTT. Translation gives CASSWGQGNTEAFF.

The V call is TRBV2, the J call TRBJ2-1; TRBD2 matches at 9 bases. The ends lost 2 bases at V and 4 bases at J; junction bases unmatched: 0. The length of the CDR3 is 14 residues. Germline loops: CDR1 SNHLY, CDR2 FYNNEI. The CDR3 bases are TGTGCCAGCAGTGAACTAGCGGGATACAATGAGCAGTTCTTC. It specifies CASSELAGYNEQFF.

The V call is TRBV7-3, the J call TRBJ1-1; a weak D match, TRBD1 (5 bases). The ends were cut back, 5 bases at V and 4 bases at J, with 11 bases in the middle. This CDR3 comprises 13 residues. From germline, CDR1 is SGHTA and CDR2 FQGTGA. The DNA of the CDR3 is TGTGCCAGCAGCCCAGGACATACCACTGAAGCTTTCTTT. It specifies CASSPGHTTEAFF.

This clone has just a few counts. J is TRBJ2-5 and V is TRBV5-4; D call uncertain. Trimming removed 4 bases from V and 5 bases from J, with 15 bases in between. Germline V gives CDR1 SGHNT, CDR2 YYREEE (reference sequence). This CDR3 has 14 amino acids. This CDR3 is CASSDPGGVETQYF. The CDR3 nucleotides read TGTGCCAGCAGCGACCCTGGTGGAGTCGAGACCCAGTACTTC. Together with reference TRBV5-4 and TRBJ2-5, the CDR3 gives the full variable domain: ETGVTQSPTHLIKTRGQQVTLRCSSQSGHNTVSWYQQALGQGPQFIFQYYREEENGRGNFPPRFSGLQFPNYSSELNVNALELDDSALYLCASSDPGGVETQYFGPGTRLLVL.

The genes are TRBV19 and TRBJ2-6, with D perhaps matching TRBD2 (6 bases). The V gene's germline CDR1 is LNHDA and CDR2 SQIVND (reference sequence). The ends were cut back, 7 bases at V and 2 bases at J, with 15 bases in the middle. The CDR3 covers 16 residues. The CDR3 reads CASIAGGRAGANVLTF. For the CDR3, the DNA is TGTGCCAGTATCGCCGGGGGAAGGGCTGGGGCCAACGTCCTGACTTTC.

J is TRBJ2-3 and V is TRBV5-1; TRBD2 is a possible D gene (5 bases). CDR3 length equals 15 residues. Germline CDR1 and CDR2: SGHRS and YFSETQ. V was trimmed by 0 bases and J by 6 bases, leaving 14 bases between them. CDR3 sequence: CASSLGGASWDTQYF. The CDR3 DNA sequence: TGCGCCAGCAGCTTGGGGGGAGCTAGCTGGGATACGCAGTATTTT.

The chain links TRBV2 to TRBJ2-3; 12 bases are shared with TRBD2. J was trimmed by 3 bases and V by 4 bases; bases with no gene match: 5. Germline-derived CDR1 and CDR2 are SNHLY and FYNNEI. The CDR3 is made up of 16 amino acids. The CDR3 region is CASSATSGGLTDTQYF. The CDR3 nucleotides are TGTGCCAGCAGTGCCACTAGCGGGGGGTTGACAGATACGCAGTATTTT.

This chain connects TRBV15 to TRBJ2-7, with 12 bases identical to TRBD2. Germline values: CDR1 LNHNV, CDR2 YYDKDF (reference sequence). The CDR3 totals 16 residues. Unmatched junction bases numbered 7, after V lost 3 bases and J lost 4 bases. The CDR3: CATSSYRLAGEYEQYV. CDR3 DNA sequence: TGTGCCACCAGCAGTTACAGACTAGCGGGAGAGTACGAGCAGTACGTC.

Only one count was recorded for this clone. The CDR3 DNA reads TGTGCCAGCTCACCACCGGCCACAGATACGCAGTATTTT. The encoded protein is CASSPPATDTQYF. The V gene is TRBV18, the J gene TRBJ2-3; D unclear. The CDR3 length is 13 residues. V shed 0 bases and J shed 2 bases, with 3 bases lying between them. Looked up from germline, CDR1 is KGHSH and CDR2 is LQKENI.

DNA for the CDR3: TGTGCCAGCAGCCGAGGAGGAGGGTATAATCAGCCCCAGCATTTT. Encoded protein: CASSRGGGYNQPQHF. The chain combines TRBV6-2 or TRBV6-3 with TRBJ1-5, with D unclear. Germline V gene lookup returns CDR1 MNHEY and CDR2 SVGEGT. Trimming stripped 6 bases from V and 4 bases from J, with 16 bases between. This CDR3 has 15 amino acids.

The chain links TRBV7-2 to TRBJ2-5, with D maybe TRBD2 (6 bases). Germline loops: CDR1 SGHTA, CDR2 FQGNSA. The CDR3 runs 14 residues. V was trimmed by 4 bases and J by 9 bases, leaving 18 bases between them. CDR3 loop: CASSSTGGSRAQYF. CDR3 nucleotides: TGTGCCAGCAGCTCGACCGGGGGAAGTCGGGCCCAGTACTTC.

In its sample, this clone was seen once. The chain combines TRBV9 with TRBJ1-3; TRBD1 is a possible D gene (5 bases). The CDR3 is made up of 15 amino acids. Trimming took 0 bases from V and 1 from J, leaving 8 bases between them. Per germline, CDR1 SGDLS and CDR2 YYNGEE. The chain's CDR3 is CASSVGQYSGNTIYF. CDR3 nucleotide sequence: TGTGCCAGCAGCGTAGGACAGTATTCTGGAAACACCATATATTTT.

This chain joins TRBV19 and TRBJ1-5, with a weak D call TRBD1 (5 bases). The V and J ends lost 4 bases and 7 bases respectively, with 11 bases between them. CDR3 length: 13 amino acids. Germline values: CDR1 LNHDA, CDR2 SQIVND (reference sequence). CDR3: CASSTAGRQPQHF. In nucleotides, the CDR3 is TGTGCCAGTAGTACGGCAGGGCGCCAGCCCCAGCATTTT.

The CDR3 loop reads CASSQEGSGGQPQHF. Written as DNA, the CDR3 is TGTGCCAGCAGCCAAGAAGGTTCCGGGGGGCAGCCCCAGCATTTT. The rearrangement uses TRBV4-2 and TRBJ1-5; D perhaps matches TRBD1 (5 bases). The CDR3 totals 15 residues. Between the trimmed V and J ends, which lost 0 bases and 7 bases, there was a span of 13 bases. Per the germline V gene, CDR1 is LGHNA and CDR2 is YNFKEQ.

The V call is TRBV20-1, the J call TRBJ1-2, with D possibly matching TRBD1 (5 bases). The CDR3 totals 11 residues. V lost 7 bases, J lost 6 bases, and 12 bases lay in between. CDR1 and CDR2 from the germline V gene are DFQATT and SNEGSKA (reference sequence). The CDR3 spells CSVVRGDGYTF. CDR3 bases: TGCAGTGTAGTGCGGGGGGATGGCTACACCTTC.